One sample yielded the 23 T cell receptor beta chains listed below, sequenced in a study of cytomegalovirus exposure and HLA in healthy donors. Primers: 60 Vbeta forward and 13 Jbeta reverse. The method was immunoSEQ multiplex PCR; TCRdb's version includes in-frame clones alone and lacks a portion of them. The profile covers 90,000 to 130,000 clones, with around 70% appearing a single time and around 4.8% taken by the ten largest. Specimen: PBMCs. The receptor set was obtained from a man aged 30 to 45 in good health and CMV-seropositive.

This chain uses TRBV5-4 with TRBJ1-1; 8 bases agree with TRBD1. The J segment lost 0 bases and the V segment lost 4 bases, leaving 5 bases of the junction unmatched. The CDR3 sequence is 15 residues long. CDR1 and CDR2 from the germline V gene are SGHNT and YYREEE (reference sequence). This CDR3 is CASSETGALNTEAFF. The DNA for the CDR3 is TGTGCCAGCAGCGAGACAGGGGCTCTGAACACTGAAGCTTTCTTT.

This chain connects TRBV9 to TRBJ1-2; D is unresolved. Per the germline V gene, CDR1 is SGDLS and CDR2 is YYNGEE. This CDR3 spans 13 amino acids. Trimming took off 0 bases at V and 6 bases at J, with 9 bases between the two ends. The CDR3 loop reads CASSVAVRDGYTF. CDR3 DNA: TGTGCCAGCAGCGTAGCCGTGCGCGATGGCTACACCTTC.

In DNA form, the CDR3 reads TGCGCCAGCAGCCAAGATCTACTGGGGGCGTTTAATGGCTATGGCTACACCTTC. Translated: CASSQDLLGAFNGYGYTF. The chain carries TRBV4-3 and TRBJ1-2; maybe TRBD1 (6 bases). V was clipped by 0 bases and J by 4 bases, with 21 bases between them. This CDR3 spans 18 amino acids. CDR1 and CDR2 from the germline V gene are LGHNA and YSLEER.

The J gene is TRBJ2-1, the V gene TRBV28, with 12 bases fitting TRBD2. The germline V gene has CDR1 MDHEN and CDR2 SYDVKM. The V and J ends lost 0 bases and 6 bases, in that order; junction bases with no gene match: 6. The CDR3 spans 17 residues. The DNA for the CDR3 is TGTGCCAGCAGTTTATGGGGCCTAGCGGGGGGGGTCAATGAGCAGTTCTTC. Encoded protein: CASSLWGLAGGVNEQFF.

The chain carries TRBV9 and TRBJ1-4, with D possibly TRBD1 on 6 matching bases. The CDR3 runs 15 residues. Deletions cut 0 bases from V and 2 bases from J, with 8 bases between. Germline CDR1 reads SGDLS; CDR2 reads YYNGEE. The CDR3 reads CASSVEGQTNEKLFF. CDR3 bases: TGTGCCAGCAGCGTAGAAGGACAGACTAATGAAAAACTGTTTTTT.

The V and J genes are TRBV30 and TRBJ1-4; no clear D gene. Looked up from germline, CDR1 is GTSNPN and CDR2 is SVGIG (reference sequence). The V end was cut by 7 bases, the J end by 0 bases, with 9 bases between. The length of the CDR3 is 13 residues. CDR3 DNA sequence: TGTGCCTCCCCAGGTGCAACTAATGAAAAACTGTTTTTT. It specifies CASPGATNEKLFF.

The chain links TRBV5-1 to TRBJ1-1; D unclear. The CDR3 consists of 15 residues. The germline V gene encodes CDR1 SGHRS and CDR2 YFSETQ. The V end was cut by 0 bases, the J end by 3 bases, with 12 bases between. The CDR3 region is CASSLASRRDTEAFF. DNA of the CDR3: TGCGCCAGCAGCTTGGCCTCTAGACGCGACACTGAAGCTTTCTTT.

The chain carries TRBV4-3 and TRBJ2-5; TRBD1 agrees at 7 bases. Near its end, the DNA agrees better with TRBJ2-7, so the J call may be wrong. CDR1 and CDR2 from the germline V gene are LGHNA and YSLEER. The CDR3 length is 13 residues. The CDR3 bases are TGCGCCAGCCACCGGGACAGATCCTACGAGCAGTACTTC. Translating it yields CASHRDRSYEQYF.

This chain links TRBV19 with TRBJ1-4, with D tentatively TRBD1 (5 bases). CDR1 LNHDA and CDR2 SQIVND come from the germline V gene (reference sequence). The CDR3 spans 13 residues. Trimming removed 5 bases from V and 8 bases from J, with 12 bases in between. In DNA, the CDR3 is TGTGCCAGTAGTGACCAGGGTTGGGAAAAACTGTTTTTT. This translates into CASSDQGWEKLFF.

CDR3 DNA sequence: TGCGCCAGCAGCCAAGATCGTGCTAGCGGGGGCGACCGGGGGAATGAGCAGTTCTTC. Encoded protein: CASSQDRASGGDRGNEQFF. The chain has TRBV4-3 and TRBJ2-1; 10 bases line up with TRBD2. The CDR3 extends over 19 amino acids. Germline CDR1 LGHNA, CDR2 YSLEER. The V gene end was trimmed by 0 bases and the J gene end by 7 bases; junction bases not matched to a gene: 15.

This clone was picked up one time. The rearrangement joins TRBV6-4 to TRBJ2-1; tentatively, D is TRBD1 (6 bases). CDR3 length equals 13 residues. The germline V gene encodes CDR1 MRHNA and CDR2 SNTAGT. Trimming stripped 2 bases from V and 5 bases from J, with 7 bases between. In nucleotides, the CDR3 is TGTGCCAGCAGTGACCGGGACAACAATGAGCAGTTCTTC. Its protein product is CASSDRDNNEQFF.

The V call is TRBV4-1, the J call TRBJ1-1; D perhaps matches TRBD1 (6 bases). V was shortened by 3 bases and J by 1 base, with 12 bases between the two germline ends. Germline CDR1 is MGHRA and CDR2 is YSYEKL. The CDR3 length is 15 residues. The CDR3 DNA sequence: TGCGCCAGCAGCCAGAAAACCAGGGGGAACACTGAAGCTTTCTTT. Amino acid sequence: CASSQKTRGNTEAFF.

This rearrangement joins TRBV19 to TRBJ2-3; tentatively, D is TRBD1 (5 bases). This CDR3 has 14 residues. V gave up 2 bases and J gave up 5 bases, with 11 bases separating them. The germline CDR1 and CDR2 sequences are LNHDA and SQIVND (reference sequence). CDR3 coding DNA: TGTGCCAGTAGTATATGGGGCTCGGGAGATACGCAGTATTTT. Residues: CASSIWGSGDTQYF.

The J gene is TRBJ2-3, the V gene TRBV5-1; a weak D match, TRBD1 (5 bases). CDR1 and CDR2 from the germline V gene are SGHRS and YFSETQ. This CDR3 is 13 amino acids long. Trimming pared 0 bases from V and 6 bases from J, leaving 8 bases between. In DNA, the CDR3 is TGCGCCAGCAGCTTGGGGGGCATTGATACGCAGTATTTT. It translates to CASSLGGIDTQYF.

The chain joins TRBV11-2 to TRBJ1-4; D is unresolved. V lost 1 base to trimming and J lost 2 bases, with 8 bases between them. Per germline, CDR1 SGHAT and CDR2 FQNNGV. CDR3 length: 15 residues. The DNA for the CDR3 is TGTGCCAGCAGCTTAGGTTCCGGGACTAATGAAAAACTGTTTTTT. It encodes CASSLGSGTNEKLFF. The entire variable domain, with the rest obtained from reference TRBV11-2 and TRBJ1-4, is as follows: EAGVAQSPRYKIIEKRQSVAFWCNPISGHATLYWYQQILGQGPKLLIQFQNNGVVDDSQLPKDRFSAERLKGVDSTLKIQPAKLEDSAVYLCASSLGSGTNEKLFFGSGTQLSVL.

The chain carries TRBV28 and TRBJ2-1; D is unresolved. Germline values: CDR1 MDHEN, CDR2 SYDVKM. Trimming stripped 5 bases from V and 0 bases from J, with 11 bases between. The CDR3 totals 15 residues. CDR3 loop: CASSETPLSYNEQFF. CDR3 coding DNA: TGTGCCAGCAGTGAGACTCCACTCTCCTACAATGAGCAGTTCTTC.

The rearrangement links TRBV18 to TRBJ1-4; 7 nucleotides line up with TRBD1. This CDR3 region has 16 residues. The junction had 7 bases not matched to a gene; V was cut back by 6 bases and J by 0 bases. Germline CDR1 and CDR2: KGHSH and LQKENI. The CDR3 DNA follows: TGTGCCAGCTCTCGCAACAGGGGTGCAACTAATGAAAAACTGTTTTTT. Translated: CASSRNRGATNEKLFF. Complete variable domain (other parts from reference TRBV18 and TRBJ1-4): NAGVMQNPRHLVRRRGQEARLRCSPMKGHSHVYWYRQLPEEGLKFMVYLQKENIIDESGMPKERFSAEFPKEGPSILRIQQVVRGDSAAYFCASSRNRGATNEKLFFGSGTQLSVL.

The J gene is TRBJ2-7, the V gene TRBV6-1; 7 bases fit TRBD1. This CDR3 comprises 14 residues. The V segment lost 7 bases and the J segment 2 bases; nucleotides outside the gene matches: 8. CDR1 is MNHNS and CDR2 is SASEGT in the germline V gene. The CDR3 reads CASTQTGTPYEQYF. The DNA of the CDR3 is TGTGCCAGCACTCAGACAGGGACCCCCTACGAGCAGTACTTC.

The chain carries TRBV18 and TRBJ1-3; TRBD1 is a possible D gene (6 bases). The CDR3 has 14 amino acids. Germline CDR1 reads KGHSH; CDR2 reads LQKENI. The ends were cut back, 6 bases at V and 0 bases at J, with 9 bases in the middle. The CDR3 protein is CASSEGGSGNTIYF. The CDR3 bases are TGTGCCAGCTCCGAAGGGGGCTCTGGAAACACCATATATTTT. Variable domain in full (rest from reference TRBV18 and TRBJ1-3): NAGVMQNPRHLVRRRGQEARLRCSPMKGHSHVYWYRQLPEEGLKFMVYLQKENIIDESGMPKERFSAEFPKEGPSILRIQQVVRGDSAAYFCASSEGGSGNTIYFGEGSWLTVV.

V and J are TRBV30 and TRBJ2-3; no reliable D call. V lost 5 bases, J lost 3 bases, and 15 bases lay in between. This CDR3 has 14 residues. Germline CDR1 reads GTSNPN; CDR2 reads SVGIG (reference sequence). Here the CDR3 reads CAWGRGSLTDTQYF. Written as DNA, the CDR3 is TGTGCCTGGGGCCGTGGCTCTTTAACAGATACGCAGTATTTT.

The rearrangement uses TRBV30 and TRBJ1-3; D gene uncertain. With 2 bases removed from V and 4 bases from J, the gap between germline ends came to 12 bases. The CDR3 is made up of 14 amino acids. Germline V gene data show CDR1 as GTSNPN and CDR2 as SVGIG (reference sequence). Written as DNA, the CDR3 is TGTGCCTGGAGTATCGGGGTAGGGGGAAACACCATATATTTT. Encoded protein: CAWSIGVGGNTIYF.

The genes are TRBV9 and TRBJ2-1; 8 nucleotides align to TRBD2. Germline assignment: CDR1 SGDLS and CDR2 YYNGEE. The CDR3 is 15 residues long. The junction had 7 bases not matched to a gene; V was cut back by 4 bases and J by 4 bases. The CDR3 here is CASSPGLAGYNEQFF. For the CDR3, the DNA is TGTGCCAGCAGCCCAGGCCTAGCGGGTTACAATGAGCAGTTCTTC.

The gene calls are TRBV10-3 and TRBJ2-4; TRBD1 matches at 10 bases. Germline V gene data show CDR1 as ENHRY and CDR2 as SYGVKD. The CDR3 extends over 16 amino acids. Trimming removed 2 bases from V and 6 bases from J; junction bases left unmatched: 7. The CDR3 spells CAISEIDRGLGNIQYF. The CDR3 region has the DNA TGTGCCATCAGTGAGATCGACAGGGGGCTGGGAAACATTCAGTACTTC.